A selection of T cell receptor beta chains follows, all from one sample in a study of cytomegalovirus exposure and HLA in healthy donors. This table comes from immunoSEQ multiplex PCR, and its TCRdb copy is limited to in-frame clones, with some not included. The sample records approximately 150,000 clones, roughly four fifths being singletons. The sample taken for sequencing was PBMCs. The origin of the receptors is a man aged 50-59 years in good health and CMV-seropositive. Both conserved end residues are part of each CDR3. Each record gives: clone size, CDR3 length, V gene, D gene, J gene, CDR3 protein, CDR3 DNA. The D gene is left open where the match is weak. Rows may omit the clone size; those that give it use once, few, many or a size class.

size: NA
length: 15
V: TRBV28
D: TRBD1
J: TRBJ1-4
CDR3: CASSPGTGGREKLFF
DNA: TGTGCCAGCAGTCCCGGGACAGGGGGCCGCGAAAAACTGTTTTTT

size: NA
length: 16
V: TRBV7-9
D: TRBD2
J: TRBJ2-3
CDR3: CASSSLLADHRYAQYF
DNA: TGTGCCAGCAGCTCCCTACTAGCGGATCACAGATACGCGCAGTATTTT

size: NA
length: 14
V: TRBV27
D: NA
J: TRBJ2-5
CDR3: CASSLLGYQETQYF
DNA: TGTGCCAGCAGTTTACTCGGGTACCAAGAGACCCAGTACTTC

size: NA
length: 17
V: TRBV7-9
D: TRBD1
J: TRBJ2-2
CDR3: CASSPSDRTGNTGELFF
DNA: TGTGCCAGCAGCCCCAGCGATAGGACAGGGAACACCGGGGAGCTGTTTTTT

size: NA
length: 14
V: TRBV28
D: NA
J: TRBJ2-1
CDR3: CASSLVSLYNEQFF
DNA: TGTGCCAGCAGTTTAGTGTCATTGTACAATGAGCAGTTCTTC

size: NA
length: 15
V: TRBV7-9
D: NA
J: TRBJ2-2
CDR3: CASSLGSGGSGELFF
DNA: TGTGCCAGCAGCTTAGGGTCCGGGGGATCCGGGGAGCTGTTTTTT

size: once
length: 14
V: TRBV10-2
D: TRBD2
J: TRBJ2-3
CDR3: CATRARETTDTQYF
DNA: TGCGCCACGCGCGCGCGGGAGACCACAGATACGCAGTATTTT

size: NA
length: 17
V: TRBV2
D: TRBD2
J: TRBJ2-1
CDR3: CASNGLAGASSYNEQFF
DNA: TGTGCCAGCAATGGACTAGCGGGAGCGAGCTCCTACAATGAGCAGTTCTTC

size: NA
length: 15
V: TRBV4-2
D: NA
J: TRBJ2-7
CDR3: CASSLPGESSYEQYF
DNA: TGTGCCAGCAGCTTGCCGGGGGAGAGCTCCTACGAGCAGTACTTC

size: NA
length: 17
V: TRBV5-4
D: NA
J: TRBJ2-1
CDR3: CASSLEPYISSYNEQFF
DNA: TGTGCCAGCAGCTTGGAGCCCTATATAAGCTCCTACAATGAGCAGTTCTTC

size: NA
length: 14
V: TRBV28
D: TRBD1
J: TRBJ1-2
CDR3: CATSQGAGDYGYTF
DNA: TGTGCCACCTCTCAGGGGGCAGGTGACTATGGCTACACCTTC

size: NA
length: 16
V: TRBV7-3
D: NA
J: TRBJ2-1
CDR3: CASSLSPGSSYNEQFF
DNA: TGTGCCAGCAGCTTAAGTCCAGGAAGCTCCTACAATGAGCAGTTCTTC

size: once
length: 14
V: TRBV19
D: TRBD2
J: TRBJ2-7
CDR3: CASSMRSGRGEQYF
DNA: TGTGCCAGTAGTATGAGATCGGGGAGGGGTGAGCAGTACTTC

size: NA
length: 12
V: TRBV7-9
D: TRBD1
J: TRBJ2-7
CDR3: CAGGQGSYEQYF
DNA: TGTGCCGGCGGACAGGGATCCTACGAGCAGTACTTC

size: few
length: 16
V: TRBV30
D: NA
J: TRBJ1-4
CDR3: CAWSTGPTATNEKLFF
DNA: TGTGCCTGGAGTACAGGACCTACTGCAACTAATGAAAAACTGTTTTTT

size: NA
length: 15
V: TRBV28
D: TRBD1
J: TRBJ2-5
CDR3: CASTPLGTGGETQYF
DNA: TGTGCCAGCACCCCCCTCGGGACAGGGGGGGAGACCCAGTACTTC

size: NA
length: 16
V: TRBV9
D: TRBD2
J: TRBJ2-5
CDR3: CASSVGGLAGQETQYF
DNA: TGTGCCAGCAGCGTAGGGGGTCTAGCGGGGCAAGAGACCCAGTACTTC

size: NA
length: 17
V: TRBV15
D: NA
J: TRBJ2-4
CDR3: CATSRDAPVLAKNIQYF
DNA: TGTGCCACCAGCAGAGATGCCCCTGTGTTGGCTAAAAACATTCAGTACTTC

size: once
length: 14
V: TRBV21-1
D: NA
J: TRBJ1-1
CDR3: CASSKVLGGTEAFF
DNA: TGTGCCAGCAGCAAAGTTCTAGGGGGTACTGAAGCTTTCTTT

size: NA
length: 17
V: TRBV7-9
D: TRBD1
J: TRBJ1-1
CDR3: CSSTGPGGKIVNTEAFF
DNA: TGTTCCAGCACCGGCCCAGGGGGTAAGATAGTGAACACTGAAGCTTTCTTT

size: NA
length: 14
V: TRBV5-6
D: TRBD1
J: TRBJ1-5
CDR3: CASSRGQARIPQHF
DNA: TGTGCCAGCAGCCGAGGACAGGCTCGGATTCCCCAGCATTTT

size: few
length: 17
V: TRBV11-2
D: TRBD2
J: TRBJ2-3
CDR3: CASSLEGLAGVFDTQYF
DNA: TGTGCCAGCAGCTTAGAGGGACTAGCGGGAGTGTTCGATACGCAGTATTTT

size: few
length: 14
V: TRBV28
D: TRBD1
J: TRBJ2-7
CDR3: CASSRSGQGYEQYF
DNA: TGTGCCAGCAGTCGGTCGGGACAGGGATACGAGCAGTACTTC

size: NA
length: 14
V: TRBV9
D: NA
J: TRBJ2-3
CDR3: CASSGGLSADTQYF
DNA: TGTGCCAGCAGCGGCGGACTTAGCGCAGATACGCAGTATTTT

size: NA
length: 16
V: TRBV29-1
D: TRBD1
J: TRBJ2-7
CDR3: CSVEDQGQATTYEQYF
DNA: TGCAGCGTTGAAGATCAAGGACAGGCTACAACCTACGAGCAGTACTTC

size: NA
length: 14
V: TRBV28
D: TRBD1
J: TRBJ2-7
CDR3: CASSLNRGSYEQYF
DNA: TGTGCCAGCAGTTTGAACAGGGGCAGTTACGAGCAGTACTTC

size: NA
length: 13
V: TRBV30
D: NA
J: TRBJ2-7
CDR3: CAFQGGAGYEQYF
DNA: TGTGCCTTCCAGGGCGGGGCCGGCTACGAGCAGTACTTC

size: NA
length: 15
V: TRBV4-3
D: NA
J: TRBJ1-5
CDR3: CASSQDQGEGQPQHF
DNA: TGCGCCAGCAGCCAAGATCAAGGGGAAGGCCAGCCCCAGCATTTT

size: NA
length: 16
V: TRBV6-5
D: NA
J: TRBJ1-3
CDR3: CASSYSKGLSGNTIYF
DNA: TGTGCCAGCAGTTACTCAAAGGGGCTCTCTGGAAACACCATATATTTT

size: NA
length: 15
V: TRBV10-1
D: NA
J: TRBJ2-1
CDR3: CASSPDSSWDNEQFF
DNA: TGCGCCAGCAGCCCTGACAGTTCCTGGGACAATGAGCAGTTCTTC

size: NA
length: 15
V: TRBV9
D: TRBD1
J: TRBJ2-7
CDR3: CASSVGGTGAYEQYF
DNA: TGTGCCAGCAGCGTAGGCGGGACAGGGGCCTACGAGCAGTACTTC

size: NA
length: 12
V: TRBV7-8
D: NA
J: TRBJ2-4
CDR3: CASSKGRDFQYF
DNA: TGTGCCAGCAGCAAAGGACGGGATTTTCAGTACTTC

size: NA
length: 13
V: TRBV9
D: NA
J: TRBJ1-1
CDR3: CASSVGQLTEAFF
DNA: TGTGCCAGCAGCGTAGGACAGCTCACTGAAGCTTTCTTT

size: few
length: 14
V: TRBV28
D: TRBD2
J: TRBJ2-1
CDR3: CASSLLAGSNEQFF
DNA: TGTGCCAGCAGTTTACTAGCGGGCTCCAATGAGCAGTTCTTC

size: NA
length: 15
V: TRBV13
D: NA
J: TRBJ2-2
CDR3: CASRTTGEFTGELFF
DNA: TGTGCCAGCAGGACGACAGGAGAATTTACCGGGGAGCTGTTTTTT